A selection of T cell receptor beta chains follows, all from one sample in a study of molecular identifiers for immune sequencing clone quantification. TCRdb fed the PCR reads into MiXCR, producing one record per CDR3 protein. The sample has 8,300 or so distinct CDR3 sequences, roughly 30% seen once. Material: naive CD8+ T cells from blood, with Jurkat cell RNA spiked in. The receptors were gathered from a human donor in good health. Some libraries in this study had Jurkat cell RNA spiked in. The CDR3 runs from the conserved cysteine through the conserved F or W. The order of the fields is D gene, clone size, J gene, V gene, CDR3 protein, CDR3 DNA. The D gene is left open where the match is weak. The listing skips clone size in some rows; elsewhere it reads once, few, many or a size class.

d_gene: -
abundance: few
j_gene: TRBJ1-5
v_gene: TRBV2
CDR3aa: CASSDQGLGNQPQHF
CDR3nt: TGTGCCAGCAGTGACCAGGGATTAGGCAATCAGCCCCAGCATTTT

d_gene: TRBD2
abundance: medium-sized
j_gene: TRBJ2-5
v_gene: TRBV7-8
CDR3aa: CASSLTSGSGETQYF
CDR3nt: TGTGCCAGCAGCTTGACTAGCGGGAGTGGAGAGACCCAGTACTTC

d_gene: -
abundance: -
j_gene: TRBJ2-1
v_gene: TRBV29-1
CDR3aa: CSVVLKGRTHNEQFF
CDR3nt: TGCAGCGTTGTTTTGAAGGGCAGGACGCACAATGAGCAGTTCTTC

d_gene: -
abundance: -
j_gene: TRBJ2-5
v_gene: TRBV19
CDR3aa: CASSIMGVQETQYF
CDR3nt: TGTGCCAGTAGTATCATGGGAGTCCAAGAGACCCAGTACTTC

d_gene: -
abundance: few
j_gene: TRBJ1-5
v_gene: TRBV27
CDR3aa: CASSLYVGNQPQHF
CDR3nt: TGTGCCAGCAGTTTATATGTTGGTAATCAGCCCCAGCATTTT

d_gene: TRBD2
abundance: -
j_gene: TRBJ2-7
v_gene: TRBV14
CDR3aa: CASSQWSGGYEQYF
CDR3nt: TGTGCCAGCAGCCAATGGTCGGGAGGTTACGAGCAGTACTTC

d_gene: TRBD2
abundance: -
j_gene: TRBJ2-1
v_gene: TRBV28
CDR3aa: CASSPMGEGPNEQFF
CDR3nt: TGTGCCAGCAGCCCCATGGGGGAGGGCCCAAATGAGCAGTTCTTC

d_gene: -
abundance: -
j_gene: TRBJ2-5
v_gene: TRBV27
CDR3aa: CASSPMARDRRETQYF
CDR3nt: TGTGCCAGCAGTCCTATGGCCCGAGACCGGCGAGAGACACAGTACTTC

d_gene: TRBD2
abundance: -
j_gene: TRBJ2-3
v_gene: TRBV4-1
CDR3aa: CASSQRDYHTDTQYF
CDR3nt: TGCGCCAGCAGCCAACGGGACTACCACACAGATACGCAGTATTTT

d_gene: -
abundance: few
j_gene: TRBJ2-3
v_gene: TRBV2
CDR3aa: CASSWTGLATDTQYF
CDR3nt: TGTGCCAGCAGCTGGACGGGTTTGGCGACAGATACGCAGTATTTT

d_gene: -
abundance: medium-sized
j_gene: TRBJ1-1
v_gene: TRBV6-2/TRBV6-3
CDR3aa: CASSPGTEAFF
CDR3nt: TGTGCCAGCAGTCCGGGGACGGAAGCTTTCTTT

d_gene: -
abundance: few
j_gene: TRBJ1-3
v_gene: TRBV4-3
CDR3aa: CASSQGAGEWDTIYF
CDR3nt: TGCGCCAGCAGCCAAGGGGCAGGGGAGTGGGACACCATATATTTT

d_gene: -
abundance: few
j_gene: TRBJ2-7
v_gene: TRBV14
CDR3aa: CASSQGGGRDSYEQYF
CDR3nt: TGTGCCAGCAGCCAAGGTGGGGGCAGGGACTCCTACGAGCAGTACTTC

d_gene: -
abundance: -
j_gene: TRBJ2-7
v_gene: TRBV5-1
CDR3aa: CASSLVVPYEQYF
CDR3nt: TGCGCCAGCAGCTTGGTTGTACCGTACGAGCAGTACTTC

d_gene: TRBD1
abundance: -
j_gene: TRBJ2-3
v_gene: TRBV5-4
CDR3aa: CASSLSWTGGDTQYF
CDR3nt: TGTGCCAGCAGCTTGTCCTGGACAGGCGGGGATACGCAGTATTTT

d_gene: TRBD2
abundance: -
j_gene: TRBJ2-3
v_gene: TRBV28
CDR3aa: CASSVWREDLTDTQYF
CDR3nt: TGTGCCAGCAGTGTTTGGCGGGAGGACCTGACAGATACGCAGTATTTT

d_gene: TRBD1
abundance: -
j_gene: TRBJ1-1
v_gene: TRBV7-9
CDR3aa: CASSPRQGWTEAFF
CDR3nt: TGTGCCAGCAGCCCCCGACAGGGGTGGACTGAAGCTTTCTTT

d_gene: TRBD1
abundance: few
j_gene: TRBJ1-1
v_gene: TRBV4-3
CDR3aa: CASSQDPGGSNTEAFF
CDR3nt: TGCGCCAGCAGCCAAGATCCAGGGGGGTCGAACACTGAAGCTTTCTTT

d_gene: TRBD2
abundance: -
j_gene: TRBJ2-7
v_gene: TRBV19
CDR3aa: CASSWGSGSNNEQYF
CDR3nt: TGTGCCAGTAGTTGGGGTAGCGGGAGTAACAACGAGCAGTACTTC

d_gene: -
abundance: medium-sized
j_gene: TRBJ2-3
v_gene: TRBV6-1
CDR3aa: CASSERGTSTDTQYF
CDR3nt: TGTGCCAGCAGTGAGAGGGGGACTAGCACAGATACGCAGTATTTT

d_gene: -
abundance: few
j_gene: TRBJ2-2
v_gene: TRBV9
CDR3aa: CASSVGGAGELFF
CDR3nt: TGTGCCAGCAGCGTTGGTGGAGCCGGGGAGCTGTTTTTT

d_gene: -
abundance: medium-sized
j_gene: TRBJ1-5
v_gene: TRBV28
CDR3aa: CAFSQGNQPQHF
CDR3nt: TGTGCCTTTTCACAGGGAAATCAGCCCCAGCATTTT

d_gene: TRBD1
abundance: few
j_gene: TRBJ2-5
v_gene: TRBV28
CDR3aa: CASSLDRVDETQYF
CDR3nt: TGTGCCAGCAGTTTAGACAGGGTGGATGAGACCCAGTACTTC

d_gene: -
abundance: -
j_gene: TRBJ1-5
v_gene: TRBV12-5
CDR3aa: CASAPDGNQPQHF
CDR3nt: TGTGCTAGTGCCCCAGACGGGAATCAGCCCCAGCATTTT

d_gene: -
abundance: -
j_gene: TRBJ2-1
v_gene: TRBV12-5
CDR3aa: CASGPRPGEQFF
CDR3nt: TGTGCTAGTGGTCCGCGACCCGGTGAGCAGTTCTTC

d_gene: -
abundance: -
j_gene: TRBJ1-2
v_gene: TRBV6-5
CDR3aa: CASSNLVTAFYYGYAF
CDR3nt: TGTGCCAGCAGTAACCTAGTGACAGCTTTTTACTATGGCTACGCCTTC

d_gene: -
abundance: -
j_gene: TRBJ2-7
v_gene: TRBV10-3
CDR3aa: CAILTDNSYEQYF
CDR3nt: TGTGCCATCCTGACAGACAACTCCTACGAGCAGTACTTC

d_gene: -
abundance: medium-sized
j_gene: TRBJ2-3
v_gene: TRBV7-8
CDR3aa: CASSSIGADTQYF
CDR3nt: TGTGCCAGCAGCTCAATCGGGGCAGATACGCAGTATTTT

d_gene: TRBD2
abundance: medium-sized
j_gene: TRBJ2-3
v_gene: TRBV12-3/TRBV12-4
CDR3aa: CASSWASGSTDTQYF
CDR3nt: TGTGCCAGCAGTTGGGCTAGCGGGAGCACAGATACGCAGTATTTT